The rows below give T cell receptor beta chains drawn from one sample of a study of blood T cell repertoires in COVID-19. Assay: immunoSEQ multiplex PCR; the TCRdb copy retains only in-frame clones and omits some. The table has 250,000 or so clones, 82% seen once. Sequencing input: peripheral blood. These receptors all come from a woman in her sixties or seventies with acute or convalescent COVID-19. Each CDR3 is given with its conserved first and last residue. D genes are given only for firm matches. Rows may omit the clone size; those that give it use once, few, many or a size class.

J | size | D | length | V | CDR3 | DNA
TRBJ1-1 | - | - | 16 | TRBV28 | CASSSAWGGGDTEAFF | TGTGCCAGCAGTTCAGCTTGGGGAGGAGGGGACACTGAAGCTTTCTTT
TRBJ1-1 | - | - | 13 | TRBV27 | CATGTGMNTEAFF | TGTGCCACCGGTACAGGGATGAACACTGAAGCTTTCTTT
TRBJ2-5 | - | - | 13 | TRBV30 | CAWDRGFGETQYF | TGTGCCTGGGATCGAGGGTTCGGAGAGACCCAGTACTTC
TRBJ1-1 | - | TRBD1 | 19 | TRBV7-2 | CASSPPLGRGLTMNTEAFF | TGTGCCAGCAGCCCACCCCTCGGAAGGGGGCTGACCATGAACACTGAAGCTTTCTTT
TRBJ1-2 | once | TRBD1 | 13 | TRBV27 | CASSSDRFYGYTF | TGTGCCAGCAGTTCGGACAGGTTCTATGGCTACACCTTC
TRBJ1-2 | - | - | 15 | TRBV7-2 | CASSLARGGDYGYTF | TGTGCCAGCAGCTTAGCACGTGGGGGGGACTATGGCTACACCTTC
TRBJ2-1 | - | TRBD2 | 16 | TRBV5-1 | CASSSAGRGPYNEQFF | TGCGCCAGCAGCTCGGCCGGGAGGGGACCTTACAATGAGCAGTTCTTC
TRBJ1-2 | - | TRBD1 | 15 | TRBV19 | CASSITGQGSYGYTF | TGTGCCAGTAGTATAACTGGACAGGGGAGCTATGGCTACACCTTC
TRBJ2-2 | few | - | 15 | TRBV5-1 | CASSLDTGNTGELFF | TGCGCCAGCAGCTTGGATACAGGGAACACCGGGGAGCTGTTTTTT
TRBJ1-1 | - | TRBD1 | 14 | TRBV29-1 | CSVLRTGVNTEAFF | TGCAGCGTGCTCCGGACAGGGGTGAACACTGAAGCTTTCTTT
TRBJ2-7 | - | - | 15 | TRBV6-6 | CAALMGRGGAYEQYF | TGTGCCGCTCTCATGGGGCGCGGGGGCGCCTACGAGCAGTACTTC
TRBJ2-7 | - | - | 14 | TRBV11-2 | CASSLASGSNEQYF | TGTGCCAGCAGCTTAGCTTCGGGTTCGAACGAGCAGTACTTC
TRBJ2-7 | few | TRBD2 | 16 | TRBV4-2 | CASSQGPGTSGYEQYF | TGTGCCAGCAGCCAAGGACCAGGGACTAGCGGGTACGAGCAGTACTTC
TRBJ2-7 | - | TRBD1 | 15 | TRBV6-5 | CASSYSGTVSYEQYF | TGTGCCAGCAGTTACTCCGGGACAGTCTCCTACGAGCAGTACTTC
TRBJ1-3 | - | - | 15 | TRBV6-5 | CASSFGGAAGNTIYF | TGTGCCAGCAGTTTTGGGGGGGCCGCTGGAAACACCATATATTTT
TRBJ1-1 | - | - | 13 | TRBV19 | CASSIAGGAEAFF | TGTGCCAGTAGTATAGCGGGGGGTGCTGAAGCTTTCTTT
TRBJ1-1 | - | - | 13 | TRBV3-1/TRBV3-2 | CASSPRGNTEAFF | TGTGCCAGCAGCCCAAGGGGGAACACTGAAGCTTTCTTT
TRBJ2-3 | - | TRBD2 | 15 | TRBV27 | CASSFSAGGGDTQYF | TGTGCCAGCAGTTTTTCAGCGGGGGGGGGAGATACGCAGTATTTT
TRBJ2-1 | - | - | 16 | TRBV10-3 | CAISESPGRGSNEQFF | TGTGCCATCAGTGAGTCTCCGGGGCGGGGCAGCAATGAGCAGTTCTTC
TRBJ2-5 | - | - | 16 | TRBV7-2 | CASSLGVRGVWETQYF | TGTGCCAGCAGCTTAGGGGTCAGGGGGGTTTGGGAGACCCAGTACTTC
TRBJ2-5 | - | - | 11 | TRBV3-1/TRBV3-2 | CASSSGQAQYF | TGTGCCAGCAGCTCTGGGCAGGCCCAGTACTTC
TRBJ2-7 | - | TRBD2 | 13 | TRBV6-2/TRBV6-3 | CASSFQGGYEQYF | TGTGCCAGCAGTTTCCAGGGAGGGTACGAGCAGTACTTC
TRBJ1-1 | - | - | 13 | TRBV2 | CASSGLLNTEAFF | TGTGCCAGCAGTGGGCTTTTGAACACTGAAGCTTTCTTT
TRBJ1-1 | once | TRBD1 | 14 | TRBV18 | CASSPTDRGTEAFF | TGTGCCAGCTCACCAACGGACAGGGGAACTGAAGCTTTCTTT
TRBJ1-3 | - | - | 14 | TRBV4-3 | CASSPGGAGNTIYF | TGCGCCAGCAGCCCGGGGGGGGCTGGAAACACCATATATTTT
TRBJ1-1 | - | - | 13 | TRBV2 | CASSDARGTEAFF | TGTGCCAGCAGTGATGCCAGAGGGACTGAAGCTTTCTTT
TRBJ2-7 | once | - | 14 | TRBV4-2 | CASSQTGTFYEQYF | TGTGCCAGCAGCCAGACCGGGACTTTCTACGAGCAGTACTTC
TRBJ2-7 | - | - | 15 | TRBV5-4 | CASSLGGLGPYEQYF | TGTGCCAGCAGCTTGGGAGGTCTGGGGCCCTACGAGCAGTACTTC
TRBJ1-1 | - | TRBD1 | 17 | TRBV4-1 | CASSPEGRGRLNTEAFF | TGCGCCAGCAGCCCTGAGGGCAGGGGGCGCCTGAACACTGAAGCTTTCTTT
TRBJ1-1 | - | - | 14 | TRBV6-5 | CASSYRTANTEAFF | TGTGCCAGCAGTTACCGGACAGCGAACACTGAAGCTTTCTTT
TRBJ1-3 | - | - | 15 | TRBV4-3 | CASSLVGSSGNTIYF | TGCGCCAGCAGCCTTGTGGGGAGCTCTGGAAACACCATATATTTT
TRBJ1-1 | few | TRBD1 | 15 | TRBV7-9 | CASSVGQSTNTEAFF | TGTGCCAGCAGCGTGGGACAGTCTACGAACACTGAAGCTTTCTTT
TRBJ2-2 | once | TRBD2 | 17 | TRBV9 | CASSVVLAGPYTGELFF | TGTGCCAGCAGCGTAGTACTAGCGGGGCCCTACACCGGGGAGCTGTTTTTT
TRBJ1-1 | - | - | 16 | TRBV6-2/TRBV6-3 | CASSYNSVNENTEAFF | TGTGCCAGCAGTTACAATTCGGTTAACGAGAACACTGAAGCTTTCTTT
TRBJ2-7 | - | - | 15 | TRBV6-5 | CASSPRRTNDYEQYF | TGTGCCAGCAGTCCCAGACGGACAAACGACTACGAGCAGTACTTC
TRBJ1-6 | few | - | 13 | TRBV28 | CASAPGGNSPLHF | TGTGCCAGCGCCCCGGGGGGCAATTCACCCCTCCACTTT